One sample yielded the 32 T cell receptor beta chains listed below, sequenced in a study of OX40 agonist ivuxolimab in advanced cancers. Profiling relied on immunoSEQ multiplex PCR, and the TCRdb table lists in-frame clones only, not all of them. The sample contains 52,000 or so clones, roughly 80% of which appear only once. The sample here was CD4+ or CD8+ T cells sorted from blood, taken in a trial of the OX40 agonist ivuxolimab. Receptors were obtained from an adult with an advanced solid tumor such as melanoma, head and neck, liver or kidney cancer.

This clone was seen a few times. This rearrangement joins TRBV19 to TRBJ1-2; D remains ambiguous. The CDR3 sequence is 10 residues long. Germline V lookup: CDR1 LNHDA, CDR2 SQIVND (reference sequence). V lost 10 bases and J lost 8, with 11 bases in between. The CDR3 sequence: CAIPLVGYTF. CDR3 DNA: TGTGCCATACCGTTGGTGGGCTACACCTTC.

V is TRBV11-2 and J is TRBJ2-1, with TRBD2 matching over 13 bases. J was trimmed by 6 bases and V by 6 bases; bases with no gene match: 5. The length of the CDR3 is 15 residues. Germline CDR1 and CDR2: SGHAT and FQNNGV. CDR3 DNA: TGTGCCAGCAGACCACTAGCGGGAGGGTTCAATGAGCAGTTCTTC. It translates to CASRPLAGGFNEQFF.

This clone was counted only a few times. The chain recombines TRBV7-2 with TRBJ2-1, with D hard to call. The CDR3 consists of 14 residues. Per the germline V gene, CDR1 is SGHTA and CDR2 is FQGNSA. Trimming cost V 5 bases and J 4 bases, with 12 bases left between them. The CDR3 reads CASSQPPLYNEQFF. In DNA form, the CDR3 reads TGTGCCAGCAGCCAGCCCCCACTTTACAATGAGCAGTTCTTC.

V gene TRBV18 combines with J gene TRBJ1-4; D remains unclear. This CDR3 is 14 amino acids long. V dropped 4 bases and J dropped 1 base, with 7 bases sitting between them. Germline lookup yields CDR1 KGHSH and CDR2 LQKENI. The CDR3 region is CASSREGTNEKLFF. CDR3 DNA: TGTGCCAGCTCACGAGAAGGAACTAATGAAAAACTGTTTTTT.

The CDR3 region has the DNA TGTGCCTGGAGTACCTCCCGTGTGCCCCGCTCCTACAATGAGCAGTTCTTC. Translated, it gives CAWSTSRVPRSYNEQFF. This rearrangement joins TRBV30 to TRBJ2-1; no clear D gene. The CDR3 extends over 17 amino acids. Trimming removed 2 bases at V and 0 bases at J, with 17 bases between. Germline V gene data show CDR1 as GTSNPN and CDR2 as SVGIG (reference sequence).

The DNA for the CDR3 is TGTGCCAGCAGTAGGGTACTGAACACTGAAGCTTTCTTT. It yields the protein CASSRVLNTEAFF. This chain uses TRBV27 with TRBJ1-1; D ambiguous. There are 13 residues in the CDR3. Germline lookup yields CDR1 MNHEY and CDR2 SMNVEV (reference sequence). V was pared by 5 bases and J by 0 bases, with 7 bases between.

In DNA form, the CDR3 reads TGTGCCAGCAGACTTCAGTCTGGGTGGGGCTACACCTTC. Its translation: CASRLQSGWGYTF. The chain links TRBV6-5 to TRBJ1-2, with D uncertain. The CDR3 is 13 amino acids. Germline lookup yields CDR1 MNHEY and CDR2 SVGAGI. The V and J ends lost 6 bases and 8 bases respectively, with 16 bases between them.

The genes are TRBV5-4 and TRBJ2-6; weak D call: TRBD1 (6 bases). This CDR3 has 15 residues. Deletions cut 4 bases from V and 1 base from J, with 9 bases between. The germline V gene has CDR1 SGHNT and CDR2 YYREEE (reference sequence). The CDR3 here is CASSRQESGANVLTF. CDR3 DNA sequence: TGTGCCAGCAGCCGACAGGAGTCTGGGGCCAACGTCCTGACTTTC.

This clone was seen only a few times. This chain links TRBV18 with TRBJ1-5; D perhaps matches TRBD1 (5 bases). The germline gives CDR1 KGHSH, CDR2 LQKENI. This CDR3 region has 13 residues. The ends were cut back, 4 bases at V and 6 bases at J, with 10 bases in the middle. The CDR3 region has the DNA TGTGCCAGCTCACACGACAGTGGTCAGCCCCAGCATTTT. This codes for CASSHDSGQPQHF.

In DNA, the CDR3 is TGTGCCTGGAGGGGACCCCTTGACCTCTATGGCTACACCTTC. Protein sequence: CAWRGPLDLYGYTF. This sequence joins TRBV30 and TRBJ1-2; tentative D call: TRBD1 (5 bases). Between the trimmed V and J ends, which lost 3 bases and 4 bases, there was a span of 15 bases. This CDR3 comprises 14 residues. From germline, CDR1 is GTSNPN and CDR2 SVGIG (reference sequence).

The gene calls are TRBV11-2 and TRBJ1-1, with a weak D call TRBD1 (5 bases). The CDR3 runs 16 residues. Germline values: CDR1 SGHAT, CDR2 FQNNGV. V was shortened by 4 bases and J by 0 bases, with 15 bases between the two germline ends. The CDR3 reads CASSSYSGLLNTEAFF. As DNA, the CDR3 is TGTGCCAGCAGCTCCTACTCGGGACTCTTGAACACTGAAGCTTTCTTT. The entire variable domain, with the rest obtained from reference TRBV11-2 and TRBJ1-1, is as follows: EAGVAQSPRYKIIEKRQSVAFWCNPISGHATLYWYQQILGQGPKLLIQFQNNGVVDDSQLPKDRFSAERLKGVDSTLKIQPAKLEDSAVYLCASSSYSGLLNTEAFFGQGTRLTVV.

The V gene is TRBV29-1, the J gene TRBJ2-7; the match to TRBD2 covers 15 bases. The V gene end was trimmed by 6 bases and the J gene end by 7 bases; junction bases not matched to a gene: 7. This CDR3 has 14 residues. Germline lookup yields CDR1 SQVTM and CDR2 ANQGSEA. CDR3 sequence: CSVGLAGGPLEQYF. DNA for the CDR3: TGCAGCGTCGGACTAGCGGGGGGGCCGTTGGAGCAGTACTTC.

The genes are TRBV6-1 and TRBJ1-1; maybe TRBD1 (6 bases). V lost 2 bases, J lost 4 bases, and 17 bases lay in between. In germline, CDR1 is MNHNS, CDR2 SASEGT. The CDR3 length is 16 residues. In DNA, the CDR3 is TGTGCCAGCAGTGAATGGGTAACAGGGACGGGCACTGAAGCTTTCTTT. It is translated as CASSEWVTGTGTEAFF.

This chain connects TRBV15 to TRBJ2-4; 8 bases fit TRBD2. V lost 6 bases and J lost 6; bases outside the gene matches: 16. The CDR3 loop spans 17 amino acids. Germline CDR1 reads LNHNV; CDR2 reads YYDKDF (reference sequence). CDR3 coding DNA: TGTGCCACCAGACTATCGGGGGTAGCGGGAACTTTAAACATTCAGTACTTC. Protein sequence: CATRLSGVAGTLNIQYF.

CDR3 in DNA: TGCGCCAGCAGCTTGGGGACCCTCAACACCGGGGAGCTGTTTTTT. As protein: CASSLGTLNTGELFF. The J gene is TRBJ2-2, the V gene TRBV5-1; D gene uncertain. V was clipped by 0 bases and J by 2 bases, with 8 bases between them. CDR3 size: 15 residues. The germline gives CDR1 SGHRS, CDR2 YFSETQ. Based on the CDR3 plus reference TRBV5-1 and TRBJ2-2, the full variable domain is KAGVTQTPRYLIKTRGQQVTLSCSPISGHRSVSWYQQTPGQGLQFLFEYFSETQRNKGNFPGRFSGRQFSNSRSEMNVSTLELGDSALYLCASSLGTLNTGELFFGEGSRLTVL.

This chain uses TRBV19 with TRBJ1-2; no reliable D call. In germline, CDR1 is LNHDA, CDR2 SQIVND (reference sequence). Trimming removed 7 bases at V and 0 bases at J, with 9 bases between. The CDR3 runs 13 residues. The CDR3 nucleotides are TGTGCCAGTACCCCCAGATCTAACTATGGCTACACCTTC. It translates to CASTPRSNYGYTF. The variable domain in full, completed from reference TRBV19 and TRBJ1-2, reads DGGITQSPKYLFRKEGQNVTLSCEQNLNHDAMYWYRQDPGQGLRLIYYSQIVNDFQKGDIAEGYSVSREKKESFPLTVTSAQKNPTAFYLCASTPRSNYGYTFGSGTRLTVV.

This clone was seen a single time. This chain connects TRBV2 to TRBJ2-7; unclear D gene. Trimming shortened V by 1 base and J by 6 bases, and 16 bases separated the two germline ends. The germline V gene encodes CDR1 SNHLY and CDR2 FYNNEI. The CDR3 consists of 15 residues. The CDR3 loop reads CASSEGTALNLEQYF. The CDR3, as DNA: TGTGCCAGCAGTGAAGGAACCGCCTTAAACCTCGAGCAGTACTTC. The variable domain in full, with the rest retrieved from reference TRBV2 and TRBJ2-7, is EPEVTQTPSHQVTQMGQEVILRCVPISNHLYFYWYRQILGQKVEFLVSFYNNEISEKSEIFDDQFSVERPDGSNFTLKIRSTKLEDSAMYFCASSEGTALNLEQYFGPGTRLTVT.

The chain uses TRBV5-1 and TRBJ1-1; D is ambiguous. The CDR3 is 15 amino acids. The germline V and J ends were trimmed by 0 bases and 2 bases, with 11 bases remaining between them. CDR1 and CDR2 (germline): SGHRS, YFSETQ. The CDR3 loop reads CASSLGALSNTEAFF. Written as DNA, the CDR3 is TGCGCCAGCAGCTTGGGGGCCCTTTCCAACACTGAAGCTTTCTTT.

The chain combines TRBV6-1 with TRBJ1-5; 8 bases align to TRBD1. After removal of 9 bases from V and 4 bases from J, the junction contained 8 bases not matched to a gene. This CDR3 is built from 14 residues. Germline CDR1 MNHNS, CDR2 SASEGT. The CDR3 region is CASSTGVWNQPQHF. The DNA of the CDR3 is TGTGCCAGTTCGACAGGGGTATGGAATCAGCCCCAGCATTTT.

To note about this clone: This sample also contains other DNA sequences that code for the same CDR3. The DNA of the CDR3 is TGTGCCAGCAGCCTCACAGGGGGCAGGCAGCCCCAGCATTTT. Translating gives CASSLTGGRQPQHF. The chain links TRBV7-2 to TRBJ1-5; 9 bases agree with TRBD1. The germline CDR1 and CDR2 sequences are SGHTA and FQGNSA. The CDR3 runs to 14 residues. V shed 5 bases and J 7 bases; nucleotides not matched to a gene: 6. Complete variable domain (other parts from reference TRBV7-2 and TRBJ1-5): GAGVSQSPSNKVTEKGKDVELRCDPISGHTALYWYRQSLGQGLEFLIYFQGNSAPDKSGLPSDRFSAERTGGSVSTLTIQRTQQEDSAVYLCASSLTGGRQPQHFGDGTRLSIL.

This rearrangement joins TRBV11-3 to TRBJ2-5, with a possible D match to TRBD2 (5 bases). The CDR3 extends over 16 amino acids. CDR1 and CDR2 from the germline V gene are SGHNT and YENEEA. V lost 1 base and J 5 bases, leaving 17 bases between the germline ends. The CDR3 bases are TGTGCCAGCAGCTTAGGGACTTCTTTAACGGGGGAGACCCAGTACTTC. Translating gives CASSLGTSLTGETQYF.

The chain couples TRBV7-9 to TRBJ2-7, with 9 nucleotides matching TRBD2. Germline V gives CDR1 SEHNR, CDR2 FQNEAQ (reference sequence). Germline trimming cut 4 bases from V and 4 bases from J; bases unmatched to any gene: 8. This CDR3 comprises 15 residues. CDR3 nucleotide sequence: TGTGCCAGCAGCTACGGACTAGCGAGAAATTACGAGCAGTACTTC. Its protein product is CASSYGLARNYEQYF.

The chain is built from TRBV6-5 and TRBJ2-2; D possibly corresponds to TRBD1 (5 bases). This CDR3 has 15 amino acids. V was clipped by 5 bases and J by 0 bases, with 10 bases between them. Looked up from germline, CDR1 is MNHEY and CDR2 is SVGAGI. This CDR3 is CASSVGATNTGELFF. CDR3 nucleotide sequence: TGTGCCAGCAGTGTAGGGGCGACGAACACCGGGGAGCTGTTTTTT.

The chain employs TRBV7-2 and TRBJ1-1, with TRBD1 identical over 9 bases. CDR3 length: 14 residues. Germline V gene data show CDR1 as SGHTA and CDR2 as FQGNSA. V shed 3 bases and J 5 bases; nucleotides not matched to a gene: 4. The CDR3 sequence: CASSLGTGSTEAFF. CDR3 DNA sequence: TGTGCCAGCAGCTTGGGGACAGGGTCAACTGAAGCTTTCTTT.

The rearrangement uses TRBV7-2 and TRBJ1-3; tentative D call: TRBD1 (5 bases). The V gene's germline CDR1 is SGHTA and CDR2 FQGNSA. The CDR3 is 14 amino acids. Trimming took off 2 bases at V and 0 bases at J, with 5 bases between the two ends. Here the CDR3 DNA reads TGTGCCAGCAGCTTAACAGGCTCTGGAAACACCATATATTTT. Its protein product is CASSLTGSGNTIYF.

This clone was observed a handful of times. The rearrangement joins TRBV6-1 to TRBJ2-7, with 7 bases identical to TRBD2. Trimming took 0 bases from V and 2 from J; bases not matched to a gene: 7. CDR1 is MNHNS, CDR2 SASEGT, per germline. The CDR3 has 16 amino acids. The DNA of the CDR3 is TGTGCCAGCAGTGAAGCTTTGGCTAGCGGCCCCTACGAGCAGTACTTC. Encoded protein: CASSEALASGPYEQYF.

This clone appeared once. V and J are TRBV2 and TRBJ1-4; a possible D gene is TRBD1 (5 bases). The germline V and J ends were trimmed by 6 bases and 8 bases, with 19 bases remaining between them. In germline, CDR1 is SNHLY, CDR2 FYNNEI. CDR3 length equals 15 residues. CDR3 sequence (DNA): TGTGCCAGCAGCCTCCGGGGCGCGGAGTACGAAAAACTGTTTTTT. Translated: CASSLRGAEYEKLFF.

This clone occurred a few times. The CDR3 spells CARTTGGAITEAFF. The CDR3 DNA is TGTGCCAGGACGACAGGGGGCGCAATCACTGAAGCTTTCTTT. This chain links TRBV2 with TRBJ1-1, with 10 bases that match TRBD1. The CDR3 covers 14 residues. Germline assignment: CDR1 SNHLY and CDR2 FYNNEI. The trim removed 9 bases at V and 4 bases at J, leaving 8 bases unmatched.

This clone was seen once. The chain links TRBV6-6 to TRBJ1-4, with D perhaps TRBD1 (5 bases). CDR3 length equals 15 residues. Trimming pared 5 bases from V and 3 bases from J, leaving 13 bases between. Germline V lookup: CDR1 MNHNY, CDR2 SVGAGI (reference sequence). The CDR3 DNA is TGTGCCAGCAGTATCTGGACACCCTCTAATGAAAAACTGTTTTTT. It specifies CASSIWTPSNEKLFF.

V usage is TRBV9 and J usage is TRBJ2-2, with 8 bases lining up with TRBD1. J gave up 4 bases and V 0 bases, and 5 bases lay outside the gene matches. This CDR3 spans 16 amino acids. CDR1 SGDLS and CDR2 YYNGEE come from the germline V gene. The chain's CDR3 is CASSVEQGATTGELFF. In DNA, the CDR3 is TGTGCCAGCAGCGTAGAGCAGGGGGCGACCACCGGGGAGCTGTTTTTT.

The CDR3, as DNA: TGTGCCAGCAGCTTAGGAAGGACTAGCGGTCAAGAGACCCAGTACTTC. Translation gives CASSLGRTSGQETQYF. The genes are TRBV7-9 and TRBJ2-5; 10 bases are a match to TRBD2. CDR3 length equals 16 residues. The germline gives CDR1 SEHNR, CDR2 FQNEAQ (reference sequence). V lost 1 base to trimming and J lost 2 bases; unmatched junction nucleotides: 4.

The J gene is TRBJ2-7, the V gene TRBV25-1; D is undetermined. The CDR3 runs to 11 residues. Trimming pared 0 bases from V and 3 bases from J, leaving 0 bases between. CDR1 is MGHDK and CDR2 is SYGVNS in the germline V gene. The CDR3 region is CASSEYYEQYF. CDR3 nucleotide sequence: TGTGCCAGCAGTGAATACTACGAGCAGTACTTC.